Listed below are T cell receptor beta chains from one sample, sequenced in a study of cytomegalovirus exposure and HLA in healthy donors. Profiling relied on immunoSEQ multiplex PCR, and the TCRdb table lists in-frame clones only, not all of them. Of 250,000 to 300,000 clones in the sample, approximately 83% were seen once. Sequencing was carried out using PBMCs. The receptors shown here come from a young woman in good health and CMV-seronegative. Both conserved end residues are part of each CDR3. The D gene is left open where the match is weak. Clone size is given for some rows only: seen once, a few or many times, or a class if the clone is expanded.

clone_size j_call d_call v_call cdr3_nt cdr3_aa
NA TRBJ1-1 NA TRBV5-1 TGCGCCAGCAGCTCGGCTCCGGAGGGTGAAGCTTTCTTT CASSSAPEGEAFF
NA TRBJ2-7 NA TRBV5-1 TGCGCCAGCAGCCAGGGGCAGGGTGCGTACGAGCAGTACTTC CASSQGQGAYEQYF
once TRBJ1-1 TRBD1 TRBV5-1 TGCGCCAGCGCCACGGGGACAGCAATGAACACTGAAGCTTTCTTT CASATGTAMNTEAFF
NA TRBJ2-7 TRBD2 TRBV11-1 TGTGCCAGCAGCTTAGGCGGGAGGGCCTTCTACGAGCAGTACTTC CASSLGGRAFYEQYF
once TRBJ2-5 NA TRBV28 TGTGCCAGCAGTTTATCCACCGGGACATATGAAGAGACCCAGTACTTC CASSLSTGTYEETQYF
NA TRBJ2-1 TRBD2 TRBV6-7 TGTGCCAGCAGCCCCGTTCTCTGGCGGGGGGGCTCGGATGAGCAGTTCTTC CASSPVLWRGGSDEQFF
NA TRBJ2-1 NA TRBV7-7 TGTGCTAGCAGCTTAGCACGGGGGTCCTACAATGAGCAGTTCTTC CASSLARGSYNEQFF
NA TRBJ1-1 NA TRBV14 TGTGCCAGCAGCCTGGGACAACGAGCTTTCTTT CASSLGQRAFF
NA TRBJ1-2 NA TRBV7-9 TGTGCCAGCAGCTTAGTGGTCGACAATTATGGCTACACCTTC CASSLVVDNYGYTF
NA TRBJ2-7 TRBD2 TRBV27 TGTGCCAGCAGAACTCTAGCGGGGGCCTTCTACGAGCAGTACTTC CASRTLAGAFYEQYF
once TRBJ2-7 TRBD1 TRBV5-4 TGTGCCAGCAGCCGGACAGGGGCCACCTACGAGCAGTACTTC CASSRTGATYEQYF
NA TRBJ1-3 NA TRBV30 TGTGCCTGGAGAGGGGGGGTTGTCGGTACCATATATTTT CAWRGGVVGTIYF
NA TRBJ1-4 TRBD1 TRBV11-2 TGTGCCAGCAGCTTGATCAGGGGGGAGAGTGAAAAACTGTTTTTT CASSLIRGESEKLFF
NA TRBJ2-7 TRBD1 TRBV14 TGTGCCAGCAGCCCGGGACAGACCTACGAGCAGTACTTC CASSPGQTYEQYF
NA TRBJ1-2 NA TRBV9 TGTGCCAGCAGCGTAGACCAGGGGCGGTGGAACTATGGCTACACCTTC CASSVDQGRWNYGYTF
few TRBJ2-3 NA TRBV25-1 TGTGCCAGCAGTGAATCGACAGGCTCCACAGATACGCAGTATTTT CASSESTGSTDTQYF
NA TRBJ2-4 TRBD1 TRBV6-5 TGTGCCAGCAGTTACCTAGGGGGCGCGGCCAAAAACATTCAGTACTTC CASSYLGGAAKNIQYF
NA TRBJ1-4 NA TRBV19 TGTGCCAGTAGACGGGGTTCAACTAATGAAAAACTGTTTTTT CASRRGSTNEKLFF
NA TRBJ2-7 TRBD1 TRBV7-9 TGTGCCAGCAGCTTGGGACAGTTCTACGAGCAGTACTTC CASSLGQFYEQYF
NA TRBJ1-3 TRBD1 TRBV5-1 TGCGCCAGCAGCCCTCAGACAGGGTCTGGAAACACCATATATTTT CASSPQTGSGNTIYF
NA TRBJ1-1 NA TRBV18 TGTGCCAGCTCAGCCTCCGGGAACACTGAAGCTTTCTTT CASSASGNTEAFF
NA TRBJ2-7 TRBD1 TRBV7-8 TGTGCCAGCAGCTTAGAACTCCCGAGACAGGGGATCGACGAGCAGTACTTC CASSLELPRQGIDEQYF
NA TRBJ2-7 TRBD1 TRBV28 TGTGCCAGCACCCGACAGGGTATCTACCACGAGCAGTACTTC CASTRQGIYHEQYF